This T cell receptor beta chain stems from a study of T cells after yellow fever vaccination. Study-wide results and limits: Clones that expanded after primary vaccination mostly reappeared after the booster (nearly 98% CD4, 88% CD8).

Germline V CDR1 and CDR2: KGHSH, LQKENI. CDR3 size: 13 residues. The V end lost 2 bases, the J end lost 4 bases, and 8 bases lay between the germline ends. Ten or more counts support this clonotype. TCRdb re-analysed the 5' RACE reads in MiXCR, keeping a single row per CDR3 protein. The sample has 20,000 to 25,000 distinct CDR3 sequences; around 3.5% are singletons. This material consisted of PBMCs, either bulk or a sorted T-cell subset (CD4+, CD8+, memory, or dextramer-sorted; not recorded which), taken approximately 47 days after the first yellow fever vaccination. This TCR was sampled from a man younger than 35 who received the YFV17D yellow fever vaccine. The chain carries TRBV18 and TRBJ1-1; D unclear. The CDR3 reads CASSPGVGTEAFF. The CDR3 bases are TGTGCCAGCTCACCAGGGGTTGGCACTGAAGCTTTCTTT.